The next 27 T cell receptor beta chains were all read from a single sample in a study of CD8 T cells in ankylosing spondylitis. One entry per CDR3 protein, called by TCRdb with MiXCR from the 5' RACE reads. Among roughly 240,000 distinct CDR3 sequences listed, roughly 8.2% were seen once. The sequencing input was blood, either unsorted or a sorted T cell fraction (not recorded which). The source is a female donor with ankylosing spondylitis or in good health (not recorded which).

This clonotype was detected many times. The chain uses TRBV12-3 or TRBV12-4 and TRBJ2-7, with 10 bases that match TRBD2. This CDR3 has 16 amino acids. Unmatched junction bases numbered 7, after V lost 5 bases and J lost 0 bases. In DNA, the CDR3 is TGTGCCAGCAGTCCTTACGGACTAGCGGCCTCCTACGAGCAGTACTTC. It translates to CASSPYGLAASYEQYF.

Many counts were recorded for this clonotype. The rearrangement links TRBV12-3 or TRBV12-4 to TRBJ1-3, with D perhaps matching TRBD1 (6 bases). The length of the CDR3 is 16 residues. With 5 bases removed from V and 3 bases from J, the gap between germline ends came to 17 bases. CDR3 sequence: CASSPSGVRSGNTIYF. CDR3 sequence (DNA): TGTGCCAGCAGTCCGTCAGGGGTAAGGAGTGGAAACACCATATATTTT.

This clonotype has ten or more counts. V and J are TRBV6-2 or TRBV6-3 and TRBJ2-7, with D maybe TRBD2 (6 bases). Per the germline V gene, CDR1 is MNHEY and CDR2 is SVGEGT. The V end lost 4 bases, the J end lost 5 bases, and 12 bases lay between the germline ends. There are 13 residues in the CDR3. The CDR3, as DNA: TGTGCCAGCAGTTTGGGACTTTACAACGAGCAGTACTTC. Protein: CASSLGLYNEQYF.

This clonotype has at least ten counts. The V and J genes are TRBV10-2 and TRBJ2-5; D might be TRBD1 (6 bases). Germline CDR1 is WSHSY and CDR2 is SAAADI. This CDR3 has 13 amino acids. The V and J ends lost 7 bases and 5 bases respectively, with 14 bases between them. The CDR3 bases are TGCGCCAGCACCAGGGGAGAAGGGGAGACCCAGTACTTC. Its protein is CASTRGEGETQYF.

This clonotype was seen only a few times. This rearrangement joins TRBV27 to TRBJ2-5; 8 bases are shared with TRBD1. CDR3 length equals 11 residues. V trimming: 8 bases; J trimming: 9 bases; junction bases outside the gene matches: 5. CDR1 and CDR2 from the germline V gene are MNHEY and SMNVEV (reference sequence). DNA for the CDR3: TGTGCCAGCGGGATACAGGGGGCCCAGTACTTC. It encodes CASGIQGAQYF.

This clonotype was observed at least ten times. The chain carries TRBV7-9 and TRBJ2-1; D unresolved. The CDR3 contains 12 residues. Germline V gives CDR1 SEHNR, CDR2 FQNEAQ (reference sequence). Between the trimmed V and J ends, which lost 3 bases and 6 bases, there was a span of 6 bases. The CDR3 DNA sequence: TGTGCCAGCAGCTTCAGGTCCAATGAGCAGTTCTTC. This codes for CASSFRSNEQFF.

Comments on this clonotype: A much larger clone differs from this one at a single base, so this may be a read error. The CDR3 sequence is CASSLGLAGEAVELFF. CDR3 sequence (DNA): TGTGCCAGCAGCTTAGGACTAGCGGGAGAGGCCGTGGAGCTGTTTTTT. The chain is built from TRBV7-2 and TRBJ2-2, with TRBD2 matching over 12 bases. The junction had 7 bases not matched to a gene; V was cut back by 1 base and J by 10 bases. CDR3 length: 16 residues. Germline V lookup: CDR1 SGHTA, CDR2 FQGNSA.

This clonotype was detected many times. V and J are TRBV18 and TRBJ2-3; the D gene is possibly TRBD1 (6 bases). CDR1 is KGHSH, CDR2 LQKENI, per germline. The CDR3 has 15 residues. V dropped 3 bases and J dropped 1 base, with 11 bases sitting between them. CDR3 DNA: TGTGCCAGCTCACCCCCGGGACATGGCACAGATACGCAGTATTTT. Translated, it gives CASSPPGHGTDTQYF. The entire variable domain, with the rest obtained from reference TRBV18 and TRBJ2-3, is as follows: NAGVMQNPRHLVRRRGQEARLRCSPMKGHSHVYWYRQLPEEGLKFMVYLQKENIIDESGMPKERFSAEFPKEGPSILRIQQVVRGDSAAYFCASSPPGHGTDTQYFGPGTRLTVL.

Many counts were recorded for this clonotype. V is TRBV7-6 and J is TRBJ2-2; no definite D call. Germline-derived CDR1 and CDR2 are SGHVS and FNYEAQ. V lost 6 bases and J 2 bases, leaving 13 bases between the germline ends. The CDR3 is 15 amino acids. The CDR3 sequence: CASRAVGKNTGELFF. CDR3 nucleotide sequence: TGTGCCAGCAGGGCTGTGGGGAAAAACACCGGGGAGCTGTTTTTT.

This clonotype was detected ten times or more. V is TRBV6-2 or TRBV6-3 and J is TRBJ1-2, with D uncertain. Trimming took 7 bases from V and 4 from J, leaving 16 bases between them. Per the germline V gene, CDR1 is MNHEY and CDR2 is SVGEGT. The CDR3 contains 14 residues. CDR3 in amino acids: CASKGAVVIYGYTF. The CDR3 bases are TGTGCCAGCAAGGGAGCCGTTGTGATCTATGGCTACACCTTC.

This clonotype was detected ten times or more. V usage is TRBV2 and J usage is TRBJ2-3; weak D call: TRBD2 (6 bases). The CDR3 length is 13 residues. V was clipped by 8 bases and J by 8 bases, with 17 bases between them. Germline V gene lookup returns CDR1 SNHLY and CDR2 FYNNEI. DNA for the CDR3: TGTGCCAGCGATGGACTATACACACCTACGCAGTATTTT. Residues: CASDGLYTPTQYF.

This clonotype has ten or more counts. This chain connects TRBV7-3 to TRBJ2-1; 7 bases are a match to TRBD1. J lost 6 bases, V lost 4 bases, and 3 bases had no gene match. Germline V CDR1 and CDR2: SGHTA, FQGTGA. The CDR3 runs to 13 residues. The CDR3 DNA sequence: TGTGCCAGCAGCTCGACAGGGTCCAATGAGCAGTTCTTC. Protein product: CASSSTGSNEQFF.

The chain couples TRBV6-6 to TRBJ2-6, with D perhaps matching TRBD1 or TRBD2 (6 bases each). The V end lost 0 bases, the J end lost 2 bases, and 11 bases lay between the germline ends. This CDR3 is 17 amino acids long. CDR1 is MNHNY, CDR2 SVGAGI, per germline (reference sequence). The CDR3 spells CASSYSTGAPGANVLTF. CDR3 coding DNA: TGTGCCAGCAGTTACTCGACGGGGGCGCCTGGGGCCAACGTCCTGACTTTC.

In its sample, this clonotype was seen many times. The rearrangement links TRBV28 to TRBJ1-2; 8 bases are a match to TRBD1. With 7 bases clipped from V and 5 bases from J, the junction kept 12 bases outside the gene matches. This CDR3 comprises 15 residues. From germline, CDR1 is MDHEN and CDR2 SYDVKM. The CDR3 DNA sequence: TGTGCCAGCATTGGGACAGGAAGGACCCTTTATGGCTACACCTTC. The encoded protein is CASIGTGRTLYGYTF.

There are many counts of this clonotype. The chain employs TRBV10-1 and TRBJ2-1; TRBD2 matches 7 bases. Losses at the gene ends were 11 bases for V and 10 bases for J; bases not matched to a gene: 17. Germline CDR1 and CDR2: WNHNN and SYGVQD (reference sequence). The CDR3 is 14 residues long. Here the CDR3 DNA reads TGCGCCCTCCCGGGGGGACTGGGGGTTGGGGAGCAGTTCTTC. Translation: CALPGGLGVGEQFF.

In this sample, this clonotype turned up many times. The chain recombines TRBV27 with TRBJ2-3; 11 bases align to TRBD2. Germline V gene data show CDR1 as MNHEY and CDR2 as SMNVEV (reference sequence). The trim removed 5 bases at V and 4 bases at J, leaving 5 bases unmatched. The CDR3 consists of 15 residues. CDR3 in amino acids: CASSKLAGDSDTQYF. As DNA, the CDR3 is TGTGCCAGCAGTAAACTAGCGGGAGACTCAGATACGCAGTATTTT.

This clonotype was seen at least ten times. The chain has TRBV12-3 or TRBV12-4 and TRBJ2-2, with TRBD2 identical over 7 bases. V lost 5 bases to trimming and J lost 5 bases; unmatched junction nucleotides: 5. This CDR3 is 14 amino acids long. CDR3: CASSIGAGTGELFF. The CDR3 DNA follows: TGTGCCAGCAGTATTGGAGCGGGAACCGGGGAGCTGTTTTTT.

This clonotype has more than one count but fewer than ten. The chain links TRBV29-1 to TRBJ1-1; no definite D call. The germline CDR1 and CDR2 sequences are SQVTM and ANQGSEA. The ends were cut back, 8 bases at V and 1 base at J, with 11 bases in the middle. CDR3 length: 12 residues. CDR3 bases: TGCAGCATTTGGGCGGCGAACACTGAAGCTTTCTTT. Protein product: CSIWAANTEAFF.

The genes are TRBV28 and TRBJ2-1; a weak D match, TRBD1 (6 bases). The CDR3 is 16 amino acids. Trimming took off 2 bases at V and 0 bases at J, with 11 bases between the two ends. Germline CDR1 and CDR2: MDHEN and SYDVKM. Written as DNA, the CDR3 is TGTGCCAGCAGTTTACGGGACACAGCCTCCTACAATGAGCAGTTCTTC. This codes for CASSLRDTASYNEQFF.

This clonotype came up many times. The genes are TRBV6-2 or TRBV6-3 and TRBJ2-1; possibly TRBD1 for D (6 bases). Germline CDR1 is MNHEY and CDR2 is SVGEGT. The CDR3 spans 15 residues. Trimming removed 6 bases from V and 10 bases from J, with 22 bases in between. CDR3 protein: CASSHWAQGPREQFF. The CDR3 region has the DNA TGTGCCAGCAGCCACTGGGCACAGGGTCCAAGGGAGCAGTTCTTC.

This clonotype came up many times. The chain employs TRBV20-1 and TRBJ2-7, with 11 bases fitting TRBD1. Germline CDR1 is DFQATT and CDR2 is SNEGSKA (reference sequence). V was pared by 7 bases and J by 3 bases, with 8 bases of the junction left unmatched. This CDR3 comprises 14 residues. The CDR3 coding sequence is TGCAGTGGCCTAACCGGGACAGGGGGCTACGAGCAGTACTTC. Encoded protein: CSGLTGTGGYEQYF.

This clonotype has more than one count but fewer than ten. This chain joins TRBV7-2 and TRBJ2-5; D uncertain. This CDR3 comprises 13 residues. V gave up 7 bases and J gave up 5 bases, with 14 bases separating them. CDR1 SGHTA and CDR2 FQGNSA come from the germline V gene. CDR3 region: CASTPGGGETQYF. CDR3 nucleotide sequence: TGTGCCAGCACCCCCGGCGGTGGGGAGACCCAGTACTTC.

Ten or more counts support this clonotype. This rearrangement joins TRBV20-1 to TRBJ2-7; D may be TRBD1 or TRBD2 (5 bases each). Germline V lookup: CDR1 DFQATT, CDR2 SNEGSKA (reference sequence). The CDR3 length is 12 residues. The V gene lost 3 bases and the J gene lost 4 bases, with 10 bases spanning the gap. In DNA form, the CDR3 reads TGCAGTGCTAGGGGTGAGGGGTACGAGCAGTACTTC. Its protein is CSARGEGYEQYF.

This clonotype was counted at least ten times. The V call is TRBV20-1, the J call TRBJ1-5, with a weak D call TRBD1 (6 bases). The CDR3 consists of 13 residues. Trimming left V 1 base short and J 4 bases short, with 8 bases between. CDR1 DFQATT and CDR2 SNEGSKA come from the germline V gene (reference sequence). The CDR3: CSARGGGNQPQHF. The CDR3 DNA follows: TGCAGTGCTAGAGGAGGGGGAAATCAGCCCCAGCATTTT.

Note on this clonotype: This may come from a read error, since a much larger clone is one base off. The chain joins TRBV20-1 to TRBJ2-5; 9 nucleotides align to TRBD1. The germline CDR1 and CDR2 sequences are DFQATT and SNEGSKA (reference sequence). The CDR3 spans 17 residues. V trimming: 3 bases; J trimming: 3 bases; junction bases outside the gene matches: 14. The CDR3 sequence is CSASSPTTGGIKETQYF. CDR3 sequence (DNA): TGCAGTGCTAGTTCCCCTACGACAGGGGGAATTAAAGAGACCCAGTACTTC.

Details on this clonotype: A read error may produce the germline difference seen at one junction end. The chain combines TRBV7-8 with TRBJ2-7; TRBD2 agrees at 11 bases. This CDR3 contains 15 residues. Germline assignment: CDR1 SGHVS and CDR2 FQNEAQ. The DNA of the CDR3 is TGTGCCAGCAGCTTAGCACTAGCGGGGGTCTACGCGCAGTACTTC. Protein sequence: CASSLALAGVYAQYF. The variable domain in full, with the rest retrieved from reference TRBV7-8 and TRBJ2-7, is GAGVSQSPRYKVAKRGQDVALRCDPISGHVSLFWYQQALGQGPEFLTYFQNEAQLDKSGLPSDRFFAERPEGSVSTLKIQRTQQEDSAVYLCASSLALAGVYAQYFGPGTRLTVT.

This clonotype was seen repeatedly, ten times or more. V is TRBV3-1 and J is TRBJ2-7; D remains unclear. The length of the CDR3 is 11 residues. V lost 1 base, J lost 5 bases, and 3 bases lay in between. Germline V lookup: CDR1 LGHDT, CDR2 YNNKEL (reference sequence). The CDR3 DNA reads TGTGCCAGCAGCCAAGGCAACGAGCAGTACTTC. Encoded protein: CASSQGNEQYF.